Following are 17 T cell receptor beta chains from one sample sequenced in a study of blood T cell repertoires in COVID-19. Only in-frame clones appear in the TCRdb table, and some are missing; sequencing was by immunoSEQ multiplex PCR. This sample carries fewer than 350,000 clones, 80% to 95% of them seen once, and the ten largest clones take 6.8%. The sample comprised peripheral blood. These receptors were taken from a woman aged 30 to 39 with COVID-19, enrolled during active disease.

The CDR3 protein is CATSRTGSESPLHF. In DNA form, the CDR3 reads TGTGCCACCAGCAGGACAGGGTCAGAATCACCCCTCCACTTT. This rearrangement joins TRBV15 to TRBJ1-6; 7 nucleotides line up with TRBD1. Trimming at V came to 3 bases and at J to 10 bases, leaving 6 bases not matched to a gene. Germline V gives CDR1 LNHNV, CDR2 YYDKDF (reference sequence). The CDR3 has 14 amino acids.

This clone was recorded once. V and J are TRBV5-1 and TRBJ2-2; no clear D gene. This CDR3 is 14 amino acids long. Trimming removed 2 bases at V and 3 bases at J, with 8 bases between. CDR1 SGHRS and CDR2 YFSETQ come from the germline V gene. CDR3 loop: CASSFASYTGELFF. The CDR3 DNA reads as TGCGCCAGCAGCTTTGCCAGTTACACCGGGGAGCTGTTTTTT.

This chain connects TRBV15 to TRBJ2-3; D perhaps matches TRBD2 (5 bases). With 0 bases removed from V and 2 bases from J, the gap between germline ends came to 12 bases. Germline CDR1 and CDR2: LNHNV and YYDKDF (reference sequence). This CDR3 has 16 amino acids. CDR3 nucleotide sequence: TGTGCCACCAGCAGAGAGGGAACGGAGGTCACAGATACGCAGTATTTT. It translates to CATSREGTEVTDTQYF. Filled out from reference TRBV15 and TRBJ2-3, the complete variable domain reads DAMVIQNPRYQVTQFGKPVTLSCSQTLNHNVMYWYQQKSSQAPKLLFHYYDKDFNNEADTPDNFQSRRPNTSFCFLDIRSPGLGDTAMYLCATSREGTEVTDTQYFGPGTRLTVL.

This clone was recorded only once. The chain joins TRBV7-9 to TRBJ1-1; 7 nucleotides agree with TRBD1. The V and J ends lost 1 base and 4 bases, in that order; junction bases with no gene match: 3. The germline V gene encodes CDR1 SEHNR and CDR2 FQNEAQ (reference sequence). The CDR3 sequence is 14 residues long. The CDR3 protein is CASSLESGGTEAFF. The CDR3 DNA reads as TGTGCCAGCAGCTTAGAATCAGGGGGCACTGAAGCTTTCTTT.

The chain links TRBV5-1 to TRBJ2-2; 9 positions match TRBD1. V lost 7 bases to trimming and J lost 3 bases; unmatched junction nucleotides: 13. Germline V CDR1 and CDR2: SGHRS, YFSETQ. This CDR3 contains 17 residues. The CDR3 coding sequence is TGCGCCAGCTCCCCTGGGTTGGGGACAGGGTACACCGGGGAGCTGTTTTTT. It translates to CASSPGLGTGYTGELFF. The whole variable domain, filled in from reference TRBV5-1 and TRBJ2-2, reads KAGVTQTPRYLIKTRGQQVTLSCSPISGHRSVSWYQQTPGQGLQFLFEYFSETQRNKGNFPGRFSGRQFSNSRSEMNVSTLELGDSALYLCASSPGLGTGYTGELFFGEGSRLTVL.

A word on this clone: One end of the junction is discordant with germline, which a read error may explain. The V and J genes are TRBV7-3 and TRBJ2-1; 8 nucleotides agree with TRBD1. This CDR3 comprises 15 residues. Germline V gene data show CDR1 as SGHTA and CDR2 as FQGTGA. The CDR3 bases are TGTGCCAGCAGCGCAACCGGGACAGGAGGTGATGAGAAGTTCTTC. This sequence encodes CASSATGTGGDEKFF.

This clone occurred a few times. This rearrangement joins TRBV19 to TRBJ2-7, with D maybe TRBD2 (5 bases). Trimming took off 4 bases at V and 2 bases at J, with 6 bases between the two ends. CDR1 LNHDA and CDR2 SQIVND come from the germline V gene (reference sequence). This CDR3 contains 12 residues. As DNA, the CDR3 is TGTGCCAGTAGTACCGGGACCTACGAGCAGTACTTC. Its translation is CASSTGTYEQYF.

This clone has more than one count but fewer than ten. The CDR3 sequence is CASSLGYRRDEQFF. CDR3 DNA sequence: TGTGCCAGCAGCTTAGGCTACCGGAGGGACGAGCAGTTCTTC. The chain has TRBV11-2 and TRBJ2-1, with D possibly being TRBD2 (6 bases). V gave up 1 base and J gave up 10 bases, with 14 bases separating them. Germline V lookup: CDR1 SGHAT, CDR2 FQNNGV. The CDR3 runs 14 residues. Variable domain in full (rest from reference TRBV11-2 and TRBJ2-1): EAGVAQSPRYKIIEKRQSVAFWCNPISGHATLYWYQQILGQGPKLLIQFQNNGVVDDSQLPKDRFSAERLKGVDSTLKIQPAKLEDSAVYLCASSLGYRRDEQFFGPGTRLTVL.

V is TRBV19 and J is TRBJ2-3; 7 nucleotides match TRBD2. CDR3 length: 13 amino acids. The germline gives CDR1 LNHDA, CDR2 SQIVND (reference sequence). The V gene end was trimmed by 5 bases and the J gene end by 6 bases; junction bases not matched to a gene: 5. The CDR3 nucleotides read TGTGCCAGTAGTCCAATCGGGGGGGATACGCAGTATTTT. This codes for CASSPIGGDTQYF.

The V call is TRBV6-5, the J call TRBJ1-4; no clear D. V was shortened by 2 bases and J by 2 bases, with 9 bases between the two germline ends. The CDR3 covers 15 residues. Per the germline V gene, CDR1 is MNHEY and CDR2 is SVGAGI. The CDR3 loop reads CASSYLTRTNEKLFF. In DNA, the CDR3 is TGTGCCAGCAGTTACCTGACAAGGACTAATGAAAAACTGTTTTTT.

The rearrangement uses TRBV9 and TRBJ2-3; D perhaps matches TRBD2 (6 bases). CDR3 size: 16 residues. Per the germline V gene, CDR1 is SGDLS and CDR2 is YYNGEE. The ends were cut back, 0 bases at V and 2 bases at J, with 13 bases in the middle. The CDR3 loop reads CASSVEPGVVTDTQYF. In DNA, the CDR3 is TGTGCCAGCAGCGTAGAGCCGGGAGTAGTCACAGATACGCAGTATTTT.

V usage is TRBV11-2 and J usage is TRBJ1-3; 8 bases fit TRBD1. Trimming removed 3 bases from V and 0 bases from J; junction bases left unmatched: 4. The CDR3 covers 16 residues. Germline-derived CDR1 and CDR2 are SGHAT and FQNNGV. CDR3 residues: CASSFGQGRSGNTIYF. CDR3 bases: TGTGCCAGCAGCTTTGGACAGGGCCGCTCTGGAAACACCATATATTTT.

V and J are TRBV28 and TRBJ2-2, with a tentative D call TRBD1 (5 bases). This CDR3 comprises 16 residues. Trimming cost V 4 bases and J 8 bases, with 20 bases left between them. Germline CDR1 and CDR2: MDHEN and SYDVKM. CDR3 DNA sequence: TGTGCCAGCAGTTCCTGGGGCCTAACCACGACTGGGGAGCTGTTTTTT. Encoded protein: CASSSWGLTTTGELFF.

The chain employs TRBV27 and TRBJ1-5; D is possibly TRBD1 (6 bases). V was clipped by 5 bases and J by 0 bases, with 14 bases between them. CDR1 is MNHEY and CDR2 is SMNVEV in the germline V gene (reference sequence). This CDR3 comprises 16 residues. The CDR3 sequence is CASSPRGTDSNQPQHF. The CDR3 DNA reads TGTGCCAGCAGTCCCAGGGGCACCGATAGCAATCAGCCCCAGCATTTT.

V gene TRBV4-3 combines with J gene TRBJ1-2, with D uncertain. This CDR3 is built from 12 residues. Germline V gene sequence: CDR1 LGHNA, CDR2 YSLEER. V was trimmed by 0 bases and J by 4 bases, leaving 3 bases between them. The CDR3 sequence: CASSQDGYGYTF. CDR3 sequence (DNA): TGCGCCAGCAGCCAAGACGGCTATGGCTACACCTTC.

The chain employs TRBV6-2 or TRBV6-3 and TRBJ2-3; 10 bases agree with TRBD1. This CDR3 is built from 14 residues. Germline CDR1 reads MNHEY; CDR2 reads SVGEGT. Trimming removed 6 bases from V and 1 base from J; junction bases left unmatched: 1. The CDR3 region has the DNA TGTGCCAGCAGCGACAGGGGGCGCACAGATACGCAGTATTTT. Protein product: CASSDRGRTDTQYF.

The V call is TRBV7-2, the J call TRBJ2-5; 11 nucleotides line up with TRBD2. The CDR3 is 16 residues long. CDR1 SGHTA and CDR2 FQGNSA come from the germline V gene. Losses at the gene ends were 6 bases for V and 7 bases for J; bases not matched to a gene: 13. The CDR3, as DNA: TGTGCCAGCAGATTTCCGGGACTAGCGGACCATGGGACCCAGTACTTC. It codes for CASRFPGLADHGTQYF.